The sequence of this T cell receptor (beta chain) was determined in a study of cytomegalovirus exposure and HLA in healthy donors. Whole-study context: From 190 million or so T cells, an earlier analysis saw roughly 100 million unique TCR beta sequences.

This clone is a singleton in its sample. This sample also contains other DNA sequences that code for the same CDR3. The PCR ran on 60 Vbeta and 13 Jbeta primers. Generated by immunoSEQ multiplex PCR, the TCRdb table keeps only in-frame clones and is missing some. The table has more than 100,000 clones, around 87% seen once. J lost 1 base, V lost 3 bases, and 2 bases had no gene match. CDR1 is SGHRS and CDR2 is YFSETQ in the germline V gene. The CDR3 has 14 residues. The sequenced sample was PBMCs. The chain has TRBV5-1 and TRBJ1-1; 8 bases line up with TRBD1. The sequence derives from a woman in her 30s in good health and CMV-seronegative. The CDR3 sequence is CASSSGQGNTEAFF. As DNA, the CDR3 is TGCGCCAGCAGCTCCGGACAGGGGAACACTGAAGCTTTCTTT.